Below are 31 T cell receptor beta chains sequenced from a single sample in a study of shared clonotypes between healthy human individuals. Sequencing was performed with immunoSEQ multiplex PCR; in TCRdb, only in-frame clones are kept and a portion is missing. The table lists hundreds of thousands of clones, 70% to 80% of them singletons. Sequenced sample: PBMCs. These receptors were taken from a woman in her thirties or forties in good health. Some clones in this sample may be carry-over from other donors' samples.

CDR3 loop: CAWTARGETQYF. In nucleotides, the CDR3 is TGTGCCTGGACGGCCCGTGGGGAGACCCAGTACTTC. The chain combines TRBV30 with TRBJ2-5; D is uncertain. The CDR3 is 12 amino acids. From germline, CDR1 is GTSNPN and CDR2 SVGIG (reference sequence). V was trimmed by 4 bases and J by 5 bases, leaving 11 bases between them.

The chain couples TRBV12-5 to TRBJ2-1; 8 bases agree with TRBD2. V shed 7 bases, J shed 0 bases, and the junction held 5 bases outside the gene matches. The CDR3 is made up of 15 amino acids. Germline CDR1 reads LGHNT; CDR2 reads FRNRAP. The CDR3 DNA sequence: TGTGCTAGTGAGCCCAGCGGGAGCTCCTACAATGAGCAGTTCTTC. Protein sequence: CASEPSGSSYNEQFF.

The gene calls are TRBV5-1 and TRBJ1-2; maybe TRBD1 (5 bases). Per germline, CDR1 SGHRS and CDR2 YFSETQ. Trimming removed 0 bases at V and 7 bases at J, with 16 bases between. This CDR3 comprises 15 residues. CDR3 protein: CASSLAPGGSPGYTF. In nucleotides, the CDR3 is TGCGCCAGCAGCTTGGCCCCGGGGGGGTCCCCTGGCTACACCTTC.

Comment on this clone: The identical CDR3 is also encoded by other nucleotide sequences in the sample. The gene calls are TRBV5-1 and TRBJ1-4; D uncertain. Germline V gene data show CDR1 as SGHRS and CDR2 as YFSETQ. V dropped 0 bases and J dropped 2 bases, with 5 bases sitting between them. The CDR3 contains 14 residues. CDR3 DNA: TGCGCCAGCAGCTTGGGGGGTACTAATGAAAAACTGTTTTTT. It specifies CASSLGGTNEKLFF.

This chain joins TRBV9 and TRBJ2-5, with 9 bases identical to TRBD2. The CDR3 extends over 16 amino acids. CDR1 and CDR2 from the germline V gene are SGDLS and YYNGEE. V lost 0 bases, J lost 5 bases, and 8 bases stayed unmatched. The DNA for the CDR3 is TGTGCCAGCAGCGTAGGGGCTAGCGGGGACGGGGAGACCCAGTACTTC. Amino acids: CASSVGASGDGETQYF.

This chain uses TRBV5-8 with TRBJ2-1, with D unclear. Trimming took 2 bases from V and 0 from J, leaving 12 bases between them. This CDR3 is 16 amino acids long. Germline-derived CDR1 and CDR2 are SGHTS and YDEGEE. The CDR3 sequence: CASSLSLESSYNEQFF. CDR3 in DNA: TGTGCCAGCAGCTTATCTTTGGAAAGCTCCTACAATGAGCAGTTCTTC.

The chain couples TRBV30 to TRBJ1-4; 8 nucleotides match TRBD1. V lost 4 bases to trimming and J lost 2 bases; unmatched junction nucleotides: 6. CDR1 is GTSNPN, CDR2 SVGIG, per germline (reference sequence). The CDR3 is made up of 15 amino acids. CDR3 sequence (DNA): TGTGCCTGGAAAGGGACAGGCTATACTAATGAAAAACTGTTTTTT. Translating gives CAWKGTGYTNEKLFF.

This sequence joins TRBV7-3 and TRBJ2-3, with 8 bases that match TRBD2. Germline CDR1 SGHTA, CDR2 FQGTGA. The CDR3 extends over 15 amino acids. V shed 2 bases, J shed 5 bases, and the junction held 6 bases outside the gene matches. The DNA for the CDR3 is TGTGCCAGCAGCTTAGTAGGACTAGCCATAGATACGCAGTATTTT. This gives the protein CASSLVGLAIDTQYF.

The chain recombines TRBV19 with TRBJ1-2; weak D call: TRBD1 (6 bases). CDR1 and CDR2 from the germline V gene are LNHDA and SQIVND (reference sequence). Between the trimmed V and J ends, which lost 6 bases and 5 bases, there was a span of 13 bases. The CDR3 has 13 residues. CDR3 nucleotides: TGTGCCAGTAGAAATACAGGGCTATATGGCTACACCTTC. Translated, it gives CASRNTGLYGYTF.

This rearrangement joins TRBV30 to TRBJ1-1, with a weak D call TRBD1 (5 bases). V lost 1 base and J lost 1, with 10 bases in between. CDR1 is GTSNPN and CDR2 is SVGIG in the germline V gene (reference sequence). This CDR3 contains 14 residues. The CDR3 bases are TGTGCCTGGAGTGGGGGGAGGACGAACACTGAAGCTTTCTTT. Translated, it gives CAWSGGRTNTEAFF.

V and J are TRBV5-1 and TRBJ2-7, with D tentatively TRBD2 (6 bases). Germline CDR1 and CDR2: SGHRS and YFSETQ. The CDR3 has 14 residues. The V end was cut by 0 bases, the J end by 4 bases, with 11 bases between. This CDR3 is CASSLGGGGYEQYF. Here the CDR3 DNA reads TGCGCCAGCAGCTTGGGGGGCGGAGGGTACGAGCAGTACTTC.

The J gene is TRBJ2-5, the V gene TRBV30; a weak D match, TRBD2 (6 bases). TRBJ2-7 explains the end of the DNA better; the J call may be wrong. Germline CDR1 is GTSNPN and CDR2 is SVGIG (reference sequence). The CDR3 is made up of 13 amino acids. The CDR3 is CAWRGGAGYEQYF. In nucleotides, the CDR3 is TGTGCCTGGAGGGGGGGAGCCGGCTACGAGCAGTACTTC.

J is TRBJ2-3 and V is TRBV7-8; the D is unclear. Germline V gene sequence: CDR1 SGHVS, CDR2 FQNEAQ. V lost 4 bases to trimming and J lost 1 base, with 15 bases between them. The length of the CDR3 is 16 residues. The CDR3 sequence: CASSWRRTEGTDTQYF. The CDR3 DNA follows: TGTGCCAGCAGCTGGCGCAGGACGGAAGGCACAGATACGCAGTATTTT.

A remark on this clone: The same CDR3 also results from other DNA sequences found in this sample. J is TRBJ1-4 and V is TRBV5-4, with D maybe TRBD1 (6 bases). Trimming shortened V by 3 bases and J by 4 bases, and 10 bases separated the two germline ends. Germline lookup yields CDR1 SGHNT and CDR2 YYREEE (reference sequence). The CDR3 is 14 residues long. The CDR3 sequence is CASSSGQLNEKLFF. CDR3 DNA sequence: TGTGCCAGCAGCTCCGGACAGCTTAATGAAAAACTGTTTTTT. The full variable domain, completed using reference TRBV5-4 and TRBJ1-4, is ETGVTQSPTHLIKTRGQQVTLRCSSQSGHNTVSWYQQALGQGPQFIFQYYREEENGRGNFPPRFSGLQFPNYSSELNVNALELDDSALYLCASSSGQLNEKLFFGSGTQLSVL.

The rearrangement links TRBV11-2 to TRBJ2-3; a weak D match, TRBD2 (5 bases). The CDR3 runs to 15 residues. Germline lookup yields CDR1 SGHAT and CDR2 FQNNGV. The V gene lost 2 bases and the J gene lost 4 bases, with 13 bases spanning the gap. The CDR3 region has the DNA TGTGCCAGCAGCTTAATGGGGAGCCCTCCAGATACGCAGTATTTT. Amino acid sequence: CASSLMGSPPDTQYF.

The chain joins TRBV28 to TRBJ2-7, with TRBD1 identical over 9 bases. J lost 2 bases, V lost 1 base, and 6 bases had no gene match. CDR1 MDHEN and CDR2 SYDVKM come from the germline V gene. This CDR3 is built from 16 residues. Written as DNA, the CDR3 is TGTGCCAGCAGTTTATATCCTCGGACAGGGGCCTACGAGCAGTACTTC. Protein: CASSLYPRTGAYEQYF.

This clone was detected only once. The chain employs TRBV7-2 and TRBJ2-3, with 14 bases identical to TRBD2. CDR3 size: 16 residues. From germline, CDR1 is SGHTA and CDR2 FQGNSA. After removal of 5 bases from V and 6 bases from J, the junction contained 7 bases not matched to a gene. The CDR3 spells CASSQGLAGGFDTQYF. The DNA of the CDR3 is TGTGCCAGCAGCCAAGGACTAGCGGGAGGTTTCGATACGCAGTATTTT.

V and J are TRBV29-1 and TRBJ2-2; D might be TRBD1 (5 bases). Trimming pared 6 bases from V and 1 base from J, leaving 12 bases between. Germline CDR1 and CDR2: SQVTM and ANQGSEA. The CDR3 is 14 residues long. The CDR3 loop is CSVTRQRNTGELFF. DNA of the CDR3: TGCAGCGTCACCCGACAGAGGAACACCGGGGAGCTGTTTTTT.

This clone was seen a handful of times. The rearrangement uses TRBV5-1 and TRBJ1-1; D unclear. Germline V gene lookup returns CDR1 SGHRS and CDR2 YFSETQ. The CDR3 extends over 14 amino acids. Trimming took off 0 bases at V and 1 base at J, with 7 bases between the two ends. In DNA form, the CDR3 reads TGCGCCAGCAGCTTGGTCCCCGAGAACACTGAAGCTTTCTTT. Residues: CASSLVPENTEAFF.

The J gene is TRBJ2-7, the V gene TRBV7-9; D not certain. Germline-derived CDR1 and CDR2 are SEHNR and FQNEAQ (reference sequence). V was shortened by 3 bases and J by 4 bases, with 7 bases between the two germline ends. The CDR3 length is 12 residues. For the CDR3, the DNA is TGTGCCAGCAGCTTGGGGTTTTACGAGCAGTACTTC. Translation: CASSLGFYEQYF.

Points on this clone: Compared with germline, one end of the junction differs, possibly owing to a read error. Other DNA sequences in the sample encode the same CDR3. This chain connects TRBV5-4 to TRBJ1-1; weak D call: TRBD1 (6 bases). CDR1 is SGHNT and CDR2 is YYREEE in the germline V gene (reference sequence). This CDR3 is built from 14 residues. The CDR3 sequence: CASSSGQPNTEAFF. CDR3 coding DNA: TGTGCCAGCAGTAGCGGACAGCCGAACACTGAGGCTTTCTTT. The variable domain in full, with the rest retrieved from reference TRBV5-4 and TRBJ1-1, is ETGVTQSPTHLIKTRGQQVTLRCSSQSGHNTVSWYQQALGQGPQFIFQYYREEENGRGNFPPRFSGLQFPNYSSELNVNALELDDSALYLCASSSGQPNTEAFFGQGTRLTVV.

The chain is built from TRBV7-2 and TRBJ1-2, with a tentative D call TRBD1 (6 bases). Per germline, CDR1 SGHTA and CDR2 FQGNSA. This CDR3 spans 15 amino acids. The V gene lost 3 bases and the J gene lost 8 bases, with 19 bases spanning the gap. DNA of the CDR3: TGTGCCAGCAGCTTTGGCCAGGGGCCCGCGGGGGGCTACACCTTC. Its translation: CASSFGQGPAGGYTF.

The rearrangement joins TRBV6-1 to TRBJ2-1; 12 nucleotides match TRBD2. This CDR3 is built from 15 residues. Germline assignment: CDR1 MNHNS and CDR2 SASEGT. V lost 2 bases to trimming and J lost 8 bases; unmatched junction nucleotides: 4. The CDR3 nucleotides are TGTGCCAGCAGTGAAAAGACTAGCGGGAGTGATGAGCAGTTCTTC. It translates to CASSEKTSGSDEQFF.

The table lists this clone with a few counts. The chain has TRBV5-1 and TRBJ2-5, with D maybe TRBD2 (7 bases). Germline CDR1 and CDR2: SGHRS and YFSETQ. This CDR3 contains 16 residues. The germline V and J ends were trimmed by 5 bases and 5 bases, with 22 bases remaining between them. The CDR3 loop reads CASRLRGGGPGETQYF. The CDR3 DNA is TGCGCCAGCAGGCTGAGAGGGGGAGGGCCGGGGGAGACCCAGTACTTC.

V usage is TRBV4-1 and J usage is TRBJ1-2, with TRBD1 identical over 8 bases. Germline V gene data show CDR1 as MGHRA and CDR2 as YSYEKL. V shed 4 bases, J shed 2 bases, and the junction held 3 bases outside the gene matches. The CDR3 runs to 14 residues. The CDR3 DNA reads as TGCGCCAGCAGCCGACAGGGGACCAACTATGGCTACACCTTC. Translation gives CASSRQGTNYGYTF.

The genes are TRBV6-1 and TRBJ2-7, with TRBD1 matching 8 bases. Trimming cost V 7 bases and J 3 bases; bases outside gene matches: 11. Germline-derived CDR1 and CDR2 are MNHNS and SASEGT. This CDR3 is 15 amino acids long. CDR3 bases: TGTGCCAGCAAAGCCAGGGTGACAGGGGACTACGAGCAGTACTTC. This sequence encodes CASKARVTGDYEQYF.

On this clone itself: Additional DNA sequences in this sample encode the identical CDR3. The chain joins TRBV10-1 to TRBJ2-5; D perhaps matches TRBD2 (6 bases). Germline CDR1 and CDR2: WNHNN and SYGVQD (reference sequence). The CDR3 totals 13 residues. V gave up 3 bases and J gave up 1 base, with 6 bases separating them. CDR3 loop: CASSDGGQETQYF. In DNA, the CDR3 is TGCGCCAGCAGTGACGGGGGCCAAGAGACCCAGTACTTC.

The chain uses TRBV7-2 and TRBJ2-3, with 9 bases matching TRBD2. J was trimmed by 2 bases and V by 1 base; bases with no gene match: 4. Germline V CDR1 and CDR2: SGHTA, FQGNSA. The CDR3 runs 16 residues. CDR3 sequence reads: CASSLDPSGVTDTQYF. The CDR3 DNA reads TGTGCCAGCAGCTTAGATCCTAGCGGGGTCACAGATACGCAGTATTTT.

The rearrangement links TRBV15 to TRBJ2-1; D is possibly TRBD1 (5 bases). The CDR3 is 16 amino acids. Germline CDR1 and CDR2: LNHNV and YYDKDF (reference sequence). V lost 5 bases to trimming and J lost 0 bases, with 14 bases between them. In DNA, the CDR3 is TGTGCCACCAGCCCCAGACCCGGACACTCCTACAATGAGCAGTTCTTC. Translated, it gives CATSPRPGHSYNEQFF.

This clone was recorded only once. This sequence joins TRBV4-1 and TRBJ1-4, with D possibly matching TRBD1 (5 bases). The length of the CDR3 is 17 residues. CDR1 and CDR2 from the germline V gene are MGHRA and YSYEKL. V was pared by 1 base and J by 6 bases, with 18 bases between. The CDR3 loop is CASSQVPPRAWDEKLFF. DNA for the CDR3: TGCGCCAGCAGCCAAGTCCCCCCCAGGGCCTGGGATGAAAAACTGTTTTTT.

The rearrangement links TRBV2 to TRBJ1-4, with 10 positions matching TRBD1. Germline CDR1 reads SNHLY; CDR2 reads FYNNEI. CDR3 length: 17 residues. V shed 2 bases and J 7 bases; nucleotides not matched to a gene: 10. CDR3 DNA: TGTGCCAGCAGTGAAAGGTCGGGACAGGGGACGGGTGAAAAACTGTTTTTT. Translated, it gives CASSERSGQGTGEKLFF.